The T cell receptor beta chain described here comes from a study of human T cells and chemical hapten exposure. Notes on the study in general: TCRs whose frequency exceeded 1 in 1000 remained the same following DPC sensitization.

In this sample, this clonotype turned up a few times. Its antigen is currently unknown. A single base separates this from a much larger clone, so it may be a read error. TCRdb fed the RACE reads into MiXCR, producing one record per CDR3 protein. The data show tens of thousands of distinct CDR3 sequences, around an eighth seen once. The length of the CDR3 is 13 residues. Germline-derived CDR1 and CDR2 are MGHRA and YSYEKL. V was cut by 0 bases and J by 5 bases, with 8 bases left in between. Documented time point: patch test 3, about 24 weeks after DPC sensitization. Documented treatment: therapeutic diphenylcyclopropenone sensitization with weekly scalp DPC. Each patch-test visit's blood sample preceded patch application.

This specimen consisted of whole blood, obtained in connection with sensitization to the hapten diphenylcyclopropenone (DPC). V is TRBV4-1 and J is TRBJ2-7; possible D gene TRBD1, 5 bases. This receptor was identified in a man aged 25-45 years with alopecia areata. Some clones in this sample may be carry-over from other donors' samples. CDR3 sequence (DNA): TGCGCCAGCAGCCAAGATAGGGGCCACGAGCAGTACTTC. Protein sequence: CASSQDRGHEQYF.